Following are 29 T cell receptor beta chains from one sample sequenced in a study of T-cell memory formation after mild COVID-19. A single record per CDR3 protein comes from TCRdb applying MiXCR to the 5' RACE reads. The table has about 470,000 distinct CDR3 sequences, around a quarter seen once. The sample comprised PBMCs or a T cell subset sorted from them (not recorded which). These receptors were collected from an adult woman who had mild COVID-19 (a few samples of this study predate the infection). Cell type and time point are not known.

The chain joins TRBV6-5 to TRBJ2-1; 8 bases map to TRBD2. The CDR3 extends over 15 amino acids. Germline CDR1 and CDR2: MNHEY and SVGAGI. V was clipped by 0 bases and J by 6 bases; unmatched bases: 4. The CDR3 bases are TGTGCCAGCAGTTACTCGGCTAGCGGGTTCAATGAGCAGTTCTTC. Translating it yields CASSYSASGFNEQFF.

The chain is built from TRBV4-2 and TRBJ2-7; 9 bases line up with TRBD1. The CDR3 runs to 15 residues. Looked up from germline, CDR1 is LGHNA and CDR2 is YNFKEQ. The V segment lost 4 bases and the J segment 6 bases; nucleotides outside the gene matches: 10. The CDR3 nucleotides are TGTGCCAGCAGCCTCAGCCGGGACAGGGTTGTCGAGCAGTACTTC. This sequence encodes CASSLSRDRVVEQYF.

The CDR3 DNA sequence: TGTGCCAGCAGCTACGACAGGGCTACGCAGTATTTT. Amino acid sequence: CASSYDRATQYF. The chain carries TRBV7-3 and TRBJ2-3, with 7 bases aligning to TRBD1. This CDR3 has 12 residues. V lost 4 bases and J lost 8; bases outside the gene matches: 3. CDR1 and CDR2 from the germline V gene are SGHTA and FQGTGA.

The gene calls are TRBV6-7 and TRBJ2-3; TRBD1 might be the D (6 bases). TRBV6-7 is marked as an open reading frame, function uncertain. Trimming removed 9 bases at V and 1 base at J, with 17 bases between. There are 15 residues in the CDR3. CDR3 sequence reads: CASTTVGGGTDTQYF. The CDR3 region has the DNA TGTGCCAGTACAACCGTAGGGGGAGGCACAGATACGCAGTATTTT.

The chain is built from TRBV6-5 and TRBJ2-5, with 9 bases aligning to TRBD1. Looked up from germline, CDR1 is MNHEY and CDR2 is SVGAGI. This CDR3 region has 16 residues. Unmatched junction bases numbered 8, after V lost 5 bases and J lost 1 base. The CDR3 protein is CASSPGTGYAQETQYF. DNA of the CDR3: TGTGCCAGCAGTCCAGGGACAGGGTATGCCCAAGAGACCCAGTACTTC.

The V and J genes are TRBV20-1 and TRBJ1-1, with 8 positions matching TRBD1. This CDR3 spans 12 amino acids. The V and J ends lost 4 bases and 6 bases, in that order; junction bases with no gene match: 4. CDR1 and CDR2 (germline): DFQATT, SNEGSKA (reference sequence). CDR3: CSANRGMAEAFF. In DNA form, the CDR3 reads TGCAGTGCTAACAGGGGGATGGCTGAAGCTTTCTTT.

This clonotype appeared once. J is TRBJ1-1 and V is TRBV7-8, with D uncertain. The CDR3 spans 15 residues. Germline V CDR1 and CDR2: SGHVS, FQNEAQ. V was trimmed by 4 bases and J by 0 bases, leaving 12 bases between them. In DNA, the CDR3 is TGTGCCAGCAGCTCCTTTTCACAGTTGAACACTGAAGCTTTCTTT. The encoded protein is CASSSFSQLNTEAFF.

CDR3 nucleotide sequence: TGTGCCAGCAGCCAAGAGGGACAGGGGACCGATGAGCAGTTCTTC. Protein product: CASSQEGQGTDEQFF. The rearrangement uses TRBV3-1 and TRBJ2-1, with 10 bases identical to TRBD1. Trimming cost V 0 bases and J 8 bases; bases outside gene matches: 4. This CDR3 has 15 amino acids. From germline, CDR1 is LGHDT and CDR2 YNNKEL (reference sequence).

This chain uses TRBV9 with TRBJ2-5, with D perhaps TRBD2 (5 bases). Germline V lookup: CDR1 SGDLS, CDR2 YYNGEE. With 2 bases removed from V and 4 bases from J, the gap between germline ends came to 15 bases. The CDR3 has 15 residues. The CDR3 region has the DNA TGTGCCAGCAGCGTGAGGGATCTAGGCGCAGAGACCCAGTACTTC. Amino acids: CASSVRDLGAETQYF. Complete variable domain (other parts from reference TRBV9 and TRBJ2-5): DSGVTQTPKHLITATGQRVTLRCSPRSGDLSVYWYQQSLDQGLQFLIQYYNGEERAKGNILERFSAQQFPDLHSELNLSSLELGDSALYFCASSVRDLGAETQYFGPGTRLLVL.

This clonotype showed up just a few times. The genes are TRBV5-5 and TRBJ1-2; 8 bases match TRBD1. Losses at the gene ends were 6 bases for V and 0 bases for J; bases not matched to a gene: 10. The CDR3 consists of 16 residues. The germline CDR1 and CDR2 sequences are SGHKS and YYEKEE (reference sequence). This chain's CDR3 is CASTRSGTGANYGYTF. The CDR3 bases are TGTGCCAGCACCCGGTCTGGGACAGGAGCTAACTATGGCTACACCTTC.

The V gene is TRBV18, the J gene TRBJ2-3; 9 bases are shared with TRBD1. Germline CDR1 is KGHSH and CDR2 is LQKENI. V shed 3 bases, J shed 3 bases, and the junction held 10 bases outside the gene matches. The CDR3 sequence is 17 residues long. The CDR3 region has the DNA TGTGCCAGCTCACCCCAAGCCGGGACAGGGCGTACAGATACGCAGTATTTT. It encodes CASSPQAGTGRTDTQYF.

In this sample, this clonotype turned up a few times. The gene calls are TRBV5-5 and TRBJ1-2; the D gene is possibly TRBD1 (6 bases). Germline V gene data show CDR1 as SGHKS and CDR2 as YYEKEE (reference sequence). V lost 1 base and J lost 2, with 12 bases in between. The CDR3 loop spans 15 amino acids. CDR3 region: CASSLYEQGNYGYTF. The CDR3 DNA sequence: TGTGCCAGCAGCTTGTACGAACAGGGCAACTATGGCTACACCTTC.

The rearrangement links TRBV30 to TRBJ2-1, with TRBD2 as a possible D gene (6 bases). The CDR3 is 14 amino acids. CDR1 and CDR2 (germline): GTSNPN, SVGIG (reference sequence). Trimming stripped 5 bases from V and 5 bases from J, with 16 bases between. The CDR3 loop reads CAWEWAGMNNEQFF. In DNA, the CDR3 is TGTGCCTGGGAATGGGCGGGGATGAACAATGAGCAGTTCTTC.

This clonotype was counted between two and nine times. J is TRBJ1-6 and V is TRBV19, with 7 positions matching TRBD1. The CDR3 has 16 amino acids. Germline assignment: CDR1 LNHDA and CDR2 SQIVND (reference sequence). With V trimmed by 3 bases and J by 10 bases, 12 bases remained unmatched. As DNA, the CDR3 is TGTGCCAGTAGTATTCCCTCGAGACAGGGAAGCTCACCCCTCCACTTT. Its protein product is CASSIPSRQGSSPLHF.

With respect to this clonotype: At one end, the junction sequence differs from germline, possibly due to a read error. V is TRBV6-4 and J is TRBJ2-2; 7 positions agree with TRBD1. The germline V gene has CDR1 MRHNA and CDR2 SNTAGT. The CDR3 sequence is 16 residues long. CDR3 loop: CASSEYLTGNSGELFF. The CDR3 DNA reads as TGTGCCAGCAGTGAATACCTGACAGGGAACTCCGGGGAGCTGTTTTTT.

This chain joins TRBV25-1 and TRBJ1-1; the D is unclear. Germline CDR1 and CDR2: MGHDK and SYGVNS. Trimming cost V 8 bases and J 1 base, with 17 bases left between them. The CDR3 loop spans 15 amino acids. The CDR3 nucleotides are TGTGCCAGCCGAGAGACGGGTTTCGCGAACACTGAAGCTTTCTTT. This gives the protein CASRETGFANTEAFF.

This chain joins TRBV4-2 and TRBJ1-2; D is unresolved. The CDR3 is made up of 14 amino acids. Germline V gene data show CDR1 as LGHNA and CDR2 as YNFKEQ. Trimming shortened V by 0 bases and J by 3 bases, and 8 bases separated the two germline ends. CDR3 amino acids: CASSQDEGYYGYTF. The CDR3 bases are TGTGCCAGCAGCCAAGATGAAGGGTACTATGGCTACACCTTC.

Here the CDR3 reads CASSSTLAGLRAEQFF. The CDR3 bases are TGTGCCAGCAGCTCCACCTTAGCGGGACTACGGGCTGAGCAGTTCTTC. This chain links TRBV7-9 with TRBJ2-1; TRBD2 agrees at 8 bases. J lost 9 bases, V lost 4 bases, and 14 bases had no gene match. The CDR3 runs to 16 residues. The germline gives CDR1 SEHNR, CDR2 FQNEAQ (reference sequence).

J is TRBJ2-5 and V is TRBV13; D is unresolved. Trimming took off 4 bases at V and 5 bases at J, with 11 bases between the two ends. CDR3 length equals 13 residues. Germline V gene data show CDR1 as PRHDT and CDR2 as FYEKMQ (reference sequence). The CDR3 DNA follows: TGTGCCAGCAGCTCGCAGTTGGGGGAGACCCAGTACTTC. Protein sequence: CASSSQLGETQYF.

V is TRBV29-1 and J is TRBJ2-7, with 9 bases fitting TRBD1. This CDR3 has 15 amino acids. The germline V gene has CDR1 SQVTM and CDR2 ANQGSEA. V lost 1 base to trimming and J lost 3 bases; unmatched junction nucleotides: 7. This CDR3 is CSVEATGGLYYEQYF. CDR3 nucleotides: TGCAGCGTTGAAGCCACAGGGGGCTTATACTACGAGCAGTACTTC.

The chain carries TRBV6-6 and TRBJ1-1, with 9 bases that match TRBD1. Germline V gene lookup returns CDR1 MNHNY and CDR2 SVGAGI (reference sequence). J lost 3 bases, V lost 4 bases, and 6 bases had no gene match. This CDR3 is built from 15 residues. CDR3 nucleotide sequence: TGTGCCAGCAGTTCCCTCCGGACAGGGGACACTGAAGCTTTCTTT. This codes for CASSSLRTGDTEAFF.

This clonotype occurred a few times. The chain couples TRBV5-1 to TRBJ2-3, with TRBD1 matching 11 bases. The CDR3 loop spans 15 amino acids. CDR1 and CDR2 from the germline V gene are SGHRS and YFSETQ. V dropped 4 bases and J dropped 4; count of bases not matched to a gene: 5. The CDR3 region has the DNA TGCGCCAGCAGCCTGGGACAGGGGGTCTCAGATACGCAGTATTTT. It translates to CASSLGQGVSDTQYF.

The rearrangement uses TRBV12-3 or TRBV12-4 and TRBJ2-5; the D call may be TRBD1 or TRBD2 (5 bases each). V shed 3 bases and J shed 9 bases, with 8 bases lying between them. The CDR3 is made up of 11 amino acids. CDR3 nucleotide sequence: TGTGCCAGCAGTTTGTGGGGACCCCAGTACTTC. Translation gives CASSLWGPQYF.

The rearrangement joins TRBV18 to TRBJ2-1, with D hard to call. The CDR3 extends over 13 amino acids. The germline V and J ends were trimmed by 3 bases and 4 bases, with 7 bases remaining between them. Germline CDR1 KGHSH, CDR2 LQKENI. The CDR3 sequence is CASSPNVYNEQFF. Here the CDR3 DNA reads TGTGCCAGCTCACCCAATGTATACAATGAGCAGTTCTTC.

This chain joins TRBV6-2 or TRBV6-3 and TRBJ2-1; D unresolved. The CDR3 consists of 12 residues. Germline assignment: CDR1 MNHEY and CDR2 SVGEGT. Trimming removed 2 bases at V and 10 bases at J, with 9 bases between. This CDR3 reads CASSYRDGEQFF. CDR3 bases: TGTGCCAGCAGTTACAGGGATGGAGAGCAGTTCTTC.

This clonotype was found a few times. V is TRBV12-3 or TRBV12-4 and J is TRBJ1-3, with D unclear. V lost 5 bases and J lost 4, with 9 bases in between. CDR3 size: 13 residues. The CDR3 loop is CASSPHLGNTIYF. The CDR3, as DNA: TGTGCCAGCAGTCCTCACCTAGGAAACACCATATATTTT.

The chain recombines TRBV12-3 or TRBV12-4 with TRBJ1-2; tentatively, D is TRBD1 (6 bases). Trimming removed 8 bases from V and 7 bases from J, with 17 bases in between. The CDR3 is 13 amino acids. The CDR3: CASGRLGAGGYTF. The CDR3 DNA follows: TGTGCCAGCGGCCGTTTGGGGGCGGGTGGCTACACCTTC.

This clonotype was seen more than once but under ten times. The chain couples TRBV20-1 to TRBJ1-1; D possibly corresponds to TRBD1 (5 bases). There are 14 residues in the CDR3. Trimming left V 3 bases short and J 3 bases short, with 14 bases between. CDR1 and CDR2 from the germline V gene are DFQATT and SNEGSKA (reference sequence). The CDR3 protein is CSASSMGVDTEAFF. CDR3 bases: TGCAGTGCTAGTTCAATGGGGGTGGACACTGAAGCTTTCTTT.

The V call is TRBV4-1, the J call TRBJ1-2; D is perhaps TRBD1 (5 bases). Between the trimmed V and J ends, which lost 1 base and 2 bases, there was a span of 14 bases. This CDR3 region has 16 residues. Germline CDR1 MGHRA, CDR2 YSYEKL. The CDR3 is CASSQAPPGGNYGYTF. In nucleotides, the CDR3 is TGCGCCAGCAGCCAAGCACCTCCGGGGGGGAACTATGGCTACACCTTC.